This note documents a single TCR beta chain sequence. What it binds is not known. These data come from a study of cytomegalovirus exposure and HLA in healthy donors. Study-level background: Across almost 400 genotyped donors, approximately 80% landed in the Caucasian-associated ancestry cluster.

The CDR3 length is 17 residues. Germline CDR1 reads SEHNR; CDR2 reads FQNEAQ (reference sequence). Trimming at V came to 7 bases and at J to 2 bases, leaving 12 bases not matched to a gene. Primers: 60 Vbeta forward and 13 Jbeta reverse. Clones were read by immunoSEQ multiplex PCR, and TCRdb kept only the in-frame ones, dropping some. This table has about 82,000 clones, 65% to 80% appearing once. Overall study results and limits: A few CMV-associated chains were confirmed in vitro to be specific for CMV antigens. Clonal expansion, a later analysis showed, was greater in HLA-associated TCR beta chains than in equally common others. The authors reported that TCR beta sequences could predict HLA-A and HLA-B alleles. These predictions were accurate for most subjects in the first cohort.

The clonotype originates from a human donor in good health. This chain links TRBV7-9 with TRBJ2-1; 9 bases match TRBD2. The sequenced material came from PBMCs. For the CDR3, the DNA is TGTGCCAGCAAGGGGCGGGGGGGCCGTCCTACCTACAATGAGCAGTTCTTC. As protein: CASKGRGGRPTYNEQFF.